The clone carrying this T cell receptor beta chain was detected many times. The source of the sample is a study of blood T cell repertoires in COVID-19. As for the study in general: COVID-19 samples from acute and convalescent phases originated in the United States, Italy and Spain. Sample material is recorded as cDNA or gDNA derived from T cells, B-cell-depleted T cells, or PBMCs.

The germline CDR1 and CDR2 sequences are SGHRS and YFSETQ. The CDR3 has 16 residues. The junction had 4 bases not matched to a gene; V was cut back by 0 bases and J by 7 bases. Study processing details: The assay estimated nucleated cells by amplifying reference gene primers. Libraries were prepared by immunoSEQ multiplex PCR; TCRdb keeps only in-frame clonotypes and omits some of them. V, J and clone size derive from that table, while D and trimming were established from the DNA sequence. Of 140,000 or so clones listed, about 88% are singletons. Sequencing input: peripheral blood. This TCR came from a human donor in a cohort sampled during active COVID-19. The chain links TRBV5-1 to TRBJ1-6; TRBD1 matches 10 bases. The CDR3 nucleotides are TGCGCCAGCAGCTTGGGGACAGGGGGGTGGAATTCACCCCTCCACTTT. Translating it yields CASSLGTGGWNSPLHF.